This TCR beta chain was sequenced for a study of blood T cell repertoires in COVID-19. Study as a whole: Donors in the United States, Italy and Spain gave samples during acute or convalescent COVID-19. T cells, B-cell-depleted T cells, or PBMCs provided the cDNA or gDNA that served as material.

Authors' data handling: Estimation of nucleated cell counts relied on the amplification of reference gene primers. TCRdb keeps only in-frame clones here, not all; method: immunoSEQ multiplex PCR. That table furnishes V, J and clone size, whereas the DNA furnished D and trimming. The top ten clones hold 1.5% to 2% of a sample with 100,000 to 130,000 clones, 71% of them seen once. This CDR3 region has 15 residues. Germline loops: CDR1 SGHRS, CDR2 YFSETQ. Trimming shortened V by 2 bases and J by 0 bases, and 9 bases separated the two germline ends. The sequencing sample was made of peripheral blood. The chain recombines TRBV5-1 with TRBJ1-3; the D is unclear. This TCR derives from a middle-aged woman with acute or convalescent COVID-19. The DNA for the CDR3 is TGCGCCAGCAGCTTTGAGTCTTCCTCTGGAAACACCATATATTTT. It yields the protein CASSFESSSGNTIYF.